Listed below are T cell receptor beta chains from one sample, sequenced in a study of post-analysis software for immune sequencing data. MiXCR, run by TCRdb on the PCR reads, gives a single entry per CDR3 protein. The table includes more than 350,000 distinct CDR3 sequences, about 39% detected once. The sequencing sample was made of blood. The source of these receptors is a girl aged 2-15 years with multiple sclerosis. CDR3s include the opening cysteine and the closing phenylalanine or tryptophan. D genes are given only for firm matches. Some rows have no size entry. The others give once, few or many, or a class for an expanded clone.

abundance	d_gene	j_gene	v_gene	CDR3nt	CDR3aa
many	TRBD1	TRBJ2-5	TRBV12-3/TRBV12-4	TGTGCCAGCAGGTCGGACAGGGCAGGGGAGACCCAGTACTTC	CASRSDRAGETQYF
few	TRBD2	TRBJ2-1	TRBV29-1	TGCAGCGTTGAACGGGTTAGCGGGGGGGACGATGAGCAGTTCTTC	CSVERVSGGDDEQFF
-	-	TRBJ2-7	TRBV7-2	TGTGCCAGCAGCTTAGCCCTCCACTCCTACGAGCAGTACTTC	CASSLALHSYEQYF
few	-	TRBJ1-4	TRBV29-1	TGCAGCGTCAAAGGGGTACATCAGGGGATGGCGGGTAATGAAAAACTGTTTTTT	CSVKGVHQGMAGNEKLFF
-	-	TRBJ1-2	TRBV4-2	TGTGCCAGCAGCCAAGGGCCCTCGGGGTTCTTAGGTGGCTACACCTTC	CASSQGPSGFLGGYTF
few	-	TRBJ2-7	TRBV6-1	TGTGCCAGCAGCTCATTATGGGGGGGCGCAAGCTACGAGCAGTACTTC	CASSSLWGGASYEQYF
few	-	TRBJ2-5	TRBV6-5	TGTGCCAGCAGTTACGCTGGACCCCCGTTGGGGGAGACCCAGTACTTC	CASSYAGPPLGETQYF
-	-	TRBJ1-5	TRBV19	TGTGCCAGTAGTATAGAAGGGGGGCTTAGCAATCAGCCCCAGCATTTT	CASSIEGGLSNQPQHF
-	-	TRBJ2-5	TRBV29-1	TGCAGCGTTGAAGATCGTTACGCAGGCAGAATTGAGGCCCAGTACTTC	CSVEDRYAGRIEAQYF
few	-	TRBJ2-5	TRBV29-1	TGCAGCGTTCTGGGGGGGCCGCGTGTGACCCAGTACTTC	CSVLGGPRVTQYF
few	-	TRBJ2-1	TRBV7-3	TGTGCCAGCAGCTTCTACCCCGGGACGAGTAGCTCCTACAATGAGCAGTTCTTC	CASSFYPGTSSSYNEQFF
few	-	TRBJ2-3	TRBV12-3/TRBV12-4	TGTGCCAGCAGTTTATATGGGGCCTCTAGCACAGATACGCAGTATTTT	CASSLYGASSTDTQYF
-	-	TRBJ1-2	TRBV7-2	TGTGCCAGCAGCTTAACCCTAGCTAACTATGGCTACACCTTC	CASSLTLANYGYTF
few	TRBD1	TRBJ2-3	TRBV28	TGTGCCAGCAGCTTATCGGGACAGGGTGAAACAGATACGCAGTATTTT	CASSLSGQGETDTQYF
-	TRBD2	TRBJ2-1	TRBV2	TGTGCCAGCAGCCCTGTGACTAGCGGGGGTTCTGAGCAGTTCTTC	CASSPVTSGGSEQFF
-	-	TRBJ2-7	TRBV28	TGTGCCAGCAGATCGACTAGTCGGGAGCAGTACTTC	CASRSTSREQYF
-	TRBD2	TRBJ2-1	TRBV18	TGTGCCAGCTCACCCACGAGGAGCGGGAAAAACAATGAGCAGTTCTTC	CASSPTRSGKNNEQFF
few	TRBD1	TRBJ1-2	TRBV7-8	TGTGCCAGCAGCGCACAGCGGGACAGGGGGCCTTTCGGCTACACCTTC	CASSAQRDRGPFGYTF
-	-	TRBJ1-6	TRBV10-2	TGCGCCAGCATCCCCCGCATTGGGGATTTTCGTAATTCACCCCTCCACTTT	CASIPRIGDFRNSPLHF
-	-	TRBJ2-3	TRBV4-1	TGCGCCAGCAGCCTGAAATCAGGGTTCGGAGATACGCAGTATTTT	CASSLKSGFGDTQYF
-	-	TRBJ1-2	TRBV7-2	TGTGCCAGCAGCTTGGACCAAAGAGTGGGGTCGTGGGGCTACACCTTC	CASSLDQRVGSWGYTF
few	-	TRBJ2-1	TRBV7-3	TGTGCCAGCAGCTTAATGGGGGGAAAGAATGAGCAGTTCTTC	CASSLMGGKNEQFF
few	-	TRBJ2-7	TRBV5-1	TGCGCCAGCAAGCCGGGACCCTCAACTCAGGAGCAGTACTTC	CASKPGPSTQEQYF
few	TRBD2	TRBJ2-3	TRBV12-3/TRBV12-4	TGTGCCAGCACCCTATACCCGTCAGCGGGAGGCGCAGATACGCAGTATTTT	CASTLYPSAGGADTQYF
few	-	TRBJ2-3	TRBV12-3/TRBV12-4	TGTGCCAGCAGTCTAATCCCCAATTGGGGCATACCCAACGTCCCTAGCACAGATACACAGTATTTT	CASSLIPNWGIPNVPSTDTQYF
-	TRBD2	TRBJ2-5	TRBV2	TGTGCCAGCATACTGGAACTAGCGGAGACCCAGTACTTC	CASILELAETQYF
-	TRBD2	TRBJ2-5	TRBV6-2/TRBV6-3	TGTGCCAGCACCCGGGGACTAGCGGTCTACGGGGGAGAGACCCAGTACTTC	CASTRGLAVYGGETQYF
-	TRBD1	TRBJ2-5	TRBV20-1	TGCAGTGCTAGAGCGGCCGGTGACAGGGCGGAGACCCAGTACTTC	CSARAAGDRAETQYF
-	TRBD1	TRBJ1-2	TRBV6-5	TGTGCCAGCACCCACACTACCGGGACAGGAACTACTGGCTACACCTTC	CASTHTTGTGTTGYTF
-	-	TRBJ1-1	TRBV27	TGTGCCAGCAGTGGGGGGGCGCATAAGTTGGCCACTGAAGCTTTCTTT	CASSGGAHKLATEAFF
once	TRBD1	TRBJ2-7	TRBV27	TGTGCCAGCAGTCTAACAGGGGTTGGCTACGAGCAGGACTTC	CASSLTGVGYEQDF
-	TRBD1	TRBJ2-1	TRBV20-1	TGCAGTGCTAGAGCCGCCGGGACAGGGAACAATGAGCAGTTCTTC	CSARAAGTGNNEQFF
-	-	TRBJ2-1	TRBV2	TGTGCCAGCAGTGAAACCAGATCCTACGATGAGCAGTTCTTC	CASSETRSYDEQFF
few	-	TRBJ2-1	TRBV20-1	TGCAGTGCTAGAGAAAACCTTAGCCCATTCTCCTACAATGAGCAGTTCTTC	CSARENLSPFSYNEQFF
-	-	TRBJ1-2	TRBV7-9	TGTGCCAGCAGCTCCAAAGTGGGATATGGCTACACCTTC	CASSSKVGYGYTF